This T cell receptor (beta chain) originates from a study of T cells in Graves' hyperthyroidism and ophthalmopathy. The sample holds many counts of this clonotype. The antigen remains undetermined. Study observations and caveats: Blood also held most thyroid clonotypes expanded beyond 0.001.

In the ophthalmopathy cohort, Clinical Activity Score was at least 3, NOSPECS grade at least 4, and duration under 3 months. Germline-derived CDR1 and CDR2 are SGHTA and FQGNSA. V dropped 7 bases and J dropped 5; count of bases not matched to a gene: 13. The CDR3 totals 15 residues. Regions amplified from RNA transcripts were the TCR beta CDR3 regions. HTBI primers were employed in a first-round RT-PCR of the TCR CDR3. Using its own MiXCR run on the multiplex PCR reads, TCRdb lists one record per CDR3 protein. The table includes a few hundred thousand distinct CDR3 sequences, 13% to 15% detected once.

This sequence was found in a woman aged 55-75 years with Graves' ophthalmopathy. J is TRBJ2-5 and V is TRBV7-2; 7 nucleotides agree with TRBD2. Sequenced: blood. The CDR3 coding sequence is TGTGCCAGCACCATCGGGGCGGGAGCGGGGGAGACCCAGTACTTC. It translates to CASTIGAGAGETQYF.